This T cell receptor (beta chain) came from a study of cytomegalovirus exposure and HLA in healthy donors. Whole-study results and caveats: Within the data, a cluster of highly shared sequence variants was likely a sequencing artifact.

The CDR3 extends over 16 amino acids. Trimming removed 6 bases from V and 3 bases from J, with 20 bases in between. The germline CDR1 and CDR2 sequences are MDHEN and SYDVKM. The PCR used 60 Vbeta and 13 Jbeta primers. The table came from immunoSEQ multiplex PCR; TCRdb's copy has only in-frame clones and leaves some out. The sample carries 150,000 or so clones, about 82% recorded once. This clone has a handful of counts. The antigen remains undetermined. The sample was PBMCs. The clonotype originates from a woman aged 45-60 years in good health and CMV-seropositive. The rearrangement joins TRBV28 to TRBJ1-1; D is perhaps TRBD1 (6 bases). DNA of the CDR3: TGTGCCAGCAGATTTAGTTGGGGGCGCGGGTACACTGAAGCTTTCTTT. This gives the protein CASRFSWGRGYTEAFF.